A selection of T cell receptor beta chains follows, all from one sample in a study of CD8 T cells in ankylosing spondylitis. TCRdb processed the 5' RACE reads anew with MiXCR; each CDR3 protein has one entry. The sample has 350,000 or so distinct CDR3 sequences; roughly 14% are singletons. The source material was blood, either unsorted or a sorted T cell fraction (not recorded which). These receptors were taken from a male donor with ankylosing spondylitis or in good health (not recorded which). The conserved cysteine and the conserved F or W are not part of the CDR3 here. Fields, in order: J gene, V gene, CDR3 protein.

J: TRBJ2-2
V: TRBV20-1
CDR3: SAINSGSTGELF

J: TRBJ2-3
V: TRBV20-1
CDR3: TSLRPGADTQY

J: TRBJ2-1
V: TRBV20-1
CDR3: SAGGVYNEQF

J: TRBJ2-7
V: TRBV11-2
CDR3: ASSRWSSYEQY

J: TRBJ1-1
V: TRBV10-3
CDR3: ATGLLNTEAF

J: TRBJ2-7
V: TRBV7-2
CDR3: ASSPPNRGSYEQY

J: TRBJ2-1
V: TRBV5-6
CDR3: ASSVTGMVEQF

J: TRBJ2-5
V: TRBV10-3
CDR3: AIRLAGEETQY

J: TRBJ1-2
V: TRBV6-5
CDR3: ASSSPRRGDYGYT

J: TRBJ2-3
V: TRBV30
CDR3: AWSVSRALTDTQY

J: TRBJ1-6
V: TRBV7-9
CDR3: ASSLGTEGSPLH

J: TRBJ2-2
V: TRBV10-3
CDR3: AIRDSGYTGELF

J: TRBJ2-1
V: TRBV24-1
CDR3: ATRGLAGDDEQF

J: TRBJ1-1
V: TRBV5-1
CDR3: ASSPLDRPMNTEAF

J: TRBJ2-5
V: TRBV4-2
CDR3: ASSQDPTVETQY

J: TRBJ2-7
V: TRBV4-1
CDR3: ASSQPGQGAYEQY

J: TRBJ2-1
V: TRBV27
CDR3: ASSLSASSLSYNEQF

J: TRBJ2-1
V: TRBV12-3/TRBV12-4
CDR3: ASSWTRYNEQF

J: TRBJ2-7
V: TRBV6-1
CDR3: ASSGGPKLPGEQY

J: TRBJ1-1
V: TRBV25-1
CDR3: ASGGRFEAF

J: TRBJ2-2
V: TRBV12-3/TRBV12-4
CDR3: ASSLGAGTGTKLF

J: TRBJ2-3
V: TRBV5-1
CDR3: ASSLAQTDTQY

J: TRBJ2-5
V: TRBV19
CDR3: ASSITRQETQY

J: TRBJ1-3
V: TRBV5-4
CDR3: ASSPDLNTIY

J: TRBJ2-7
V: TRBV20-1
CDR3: SASRGSHLYEQY

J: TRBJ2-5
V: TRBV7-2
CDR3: ASSPPSGGETQY

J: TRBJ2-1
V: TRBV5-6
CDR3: ASSLAGTSGGRYNEQF

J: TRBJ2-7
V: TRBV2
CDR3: ASSAPEQY

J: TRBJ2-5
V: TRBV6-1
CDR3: ASRQTGGRETQY

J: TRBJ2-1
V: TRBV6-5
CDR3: ASSYGTVYNEQF

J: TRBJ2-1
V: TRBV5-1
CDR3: ASSLDSGRWNEQF

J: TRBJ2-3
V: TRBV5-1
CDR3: ASRQEPSTDTQY

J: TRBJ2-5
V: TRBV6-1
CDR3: ASRPGLAETQY

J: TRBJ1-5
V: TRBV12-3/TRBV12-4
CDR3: ASRTGGREQPQH

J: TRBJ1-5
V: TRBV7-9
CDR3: ASSLAEINQPQH